Here is one T cell receptor beta chain with its context. What it binds is unknown. The CDR3 extends over 16 amino acids. Germline-derived CDR1 and CDR2 are SEHNR and FQNEAQ (reference sequence). Deletions cut 4 bases from V and 1 base from J, with 16 bases between. This table comes from immunoSEQ multiplex PCR, and its TCRdb copy is limited to in-frame clones, with some not included. The sample includes roughly 71,000 clones, 85% of them seen just once. This sample was included in a study of T cell responses to AZD1222 COVID-19 vaccine. Broader study findings: CD4 TCRs covered the whole spike, strongest at regions 160-218 and 743-854. Of spike-specific TCRs, nearly half reportedly target regions left unmutated in variants. Possibly, clonal diversity was underestimated; donors were largely white British and included more females. Just a handful of AZD1222 recipients were seropositive at baseline.

This chain uses TRBV7-9 with TRBJ1-2, with D perhaps TRBD1 (5 bases). The sequence was obtained from an adult in good health. The sequencing used peripheral blood, collected on day 0 of AZD1222 vaccination. The CDR3 region is CASSSGQGGVNYGYTF. The CDR3 DNA reads as TGTGCCAGCAGCTCGGGGCAAGGCGGCGTTAACTATGGCTACACCTTC.